These T cell receptor beta chains were read from a single sample in a study of T cell responses to AZD1222 COVID-19 vaccine. The table came from immunoSEQ multiplex PCR; TCRdb's copy has only in-frame clones and leaves some out. Among approximately 210,000 clones, around 94% were seen once, and the ten largest hold over 1.5%. The source material was peripheral blood, sampled 28 days after the second dose of the MenACWY control vaccine. The receptors were gathered from an adult who received the MenACWY meningococcal vaccine as a control. Each CDR3 is given with its conserved first and last residue. The D gene is left open where the match is weak. Part of the rows lack a size; the others show once, few, many or a class for expanded clones.

d_call	v_call	j_call	clone_size	cdr3_nt	cdr3_aa
.	TRBV7-2	TRBJ2-7	once	TGTGCCAGCAGCTACTCTAGGGCAGGGGGGATTAACTACGAGCAGTACTTC	CASSYSRAGGINYEQYF
TRBD1	TRBV28	TRBJ2-7	.	TGTGCCAGCAGTCCCAACAGGGGGCACGCTAGATCCTACGAGCAGTACTTC	CASSPNRGHARSYEQYF
TRBD1	TRBV4-1	TRBJ2-1	once	TGCGCCAGCAGCCGAGCCGGGACAGGGATCAATGAGCAGTTCTTC	CASSRAGTGINEQFF
TRBD2	TRBV6-5	TRBJ2-7	.	TGTGCCAGCAGTTCTACTAGCGGGAGTTTAGACGAGCAGTACTTC	CASSSTSGSLDEQYF
TRBD1	TRBV4-2	TRBJ2-2	once	TGTGCCAGCAGCCCTGGGACAGGGGTACGGACCGGGGAGCTGTTTTTT	CASSPGTGVRTGELFF
.	TRBV4-2	TRBJ2-7	.	TGTGCCAGCAGCCAATCTCTGGCGGCATCCTACGAGCAGTACTTC	CASSQSLAASYEQYF
TRBD1	TRBV6-6	TRBJ1-2	.	TGTGCCAGCACTCCCGGGACAGGGGGCTTCTATGGCTACACCTTC	CASTPGTGGFYGYTF
TRBD2	TRBV2	TRBJ2-1	.	TGTGCCAGCAGGAAAGAGGCTAGCGGGGCACGTCGTGAGCAGTTCTTC	CASRKEASGARREQFF
TRBD1	TRBV19	TRBJ1-5	.	TGTGCCAGTAGTATAGATGGACAGGGCAATCAGCCCCAGCATTTT	CASSIDGQGNQPQHF
.	TRBV5-6	TRBJ1-1	.	TGTGCCAGCAGGGAACAGGGAAATCGGAACACTGAAGCTTTCTTT	CASREQGNRNTEAFF
TRBD2	TRBV11-2	TRBJ2-5	.	TGTGCCAGCAGCCATGGACTAGCGGTCGAGACCCAGTACTTC	CASSHGLAVETQYF
TRBD2	TRBV6-4	TRBJ2-1	.	TGTGCCAGCAGTGGGGGTCTAGCGGAGTTCTTC	CASSGGLAEFF
.	TRBV2	TRBJ2-7	few	TGTGCCAGCAGGGTGGACAGCTACGAGCAGTACTTC	CASRVDSYEQYF
TRBD1	TRBV2	TRBJ1-1	.	TGTGCCAGCAGTTGGGGACAGGGAGTAGACACTGAAGCTTTCTTT	CASSWGQGVDTEAFF
TRBD2	TRBV28	TRBJ2-7	.	TGTGCCATCAACCCTGCTAGCGGAACCTACGAGCAGTACTTC	CAINPASGTYEQYF
.	TRBV2	TRBJ1-1	.	TGTGCCAGCAGTGGAGGAGAAGGGGGTCCTGAAGCTTTCTTT	CASSGGEGGPEAFF
.	TRBV28	TRBJ1-3	.	TGTGCCAGCAGTTTACCCGGACAGGGAAACACCATATATTTT	CASSLPGQGNTIYF
.	TRBV15	TRBJ2-7	.	TGTGCCACCAGCCCCCTCGAGAGTTCCTACGAGCAGTACTTC	CATSPLESSYEQYF
.	TRBV6-2/TRBV6-3	TRBJ2-7	.	TGTGCCAGCAGTTACGTGGGGGGCCGGAACGAGCAGTACTTC	CASSYVGGRNEQYF
TRBD2	TRBV19	TRBJ2-7	.	TGTGCCAGTAGTATAACTGCAAGCGGGAGGAGGGACGAGCAGTACTTC	CASSITASGRRDEQYF
.	TRBV14	TRBJ2-1	.	TGTGCCAGCAGCCCCTTCATGTTGGGTTACAATGAGCAGTTCTTC	CASSPFMLGYNEQFF
TRBD1	TRBV18	TRBJ1-5	.	TGTGCCAGCTCTACAGGGGGCAATCAGCCCCAGCATTTT	CASSTGGNQPQHF
.	TRBV4-3	TRBJ1-1	.	TGCGCCAGCAGCCAAGAATCAGGACCCGACACTGAAGCTTTCTTT	CASSQESGPDTEAFF
.	TRBV12-3/TRBV12-4	TRBJ1-6	.	TGTGCCAGCAGTGAACAGGGTTCAGGGGCCCTCCACTTT	CASSEQGSGALHF
TRBD1	TRBV14	TRBJ2-7	.	TGTGCCAGCAGCCAAGATCCCCCCTGCCGGGACAGGGGCGACTACGAGCAGTACTTC	CASSQDPPCRDRGDYEQYF
TRBD1	TRBV6-4	TRBJ2-7	.	TGTGCCTGCTGGGACAGGGGGTTTTACGAGCAGTACTTC	CACWDRGFYEQYF
.	TRBV2	TRBJ1-2	.	TGTGCCAGCAGTGAAGGGGAGGGGTACGGGTATGGCTACACCTTC	CASSEGEGYGYGYTF
.	TRBV18	TRBJ1-5	.	TGTGCCAGCTCACCCGGGAATCAGCCCCAGCATTTT	CASSPGNQPQHF
TRBD1	TRBV7-2	TRBJ1-3	.	TGTGCCAGCAGAAAAAGGGGGCAGGCTGTCTCTGGAAACACCATATATTTT	CASRKRGQAVSGNTIYF
.	TRBV27	TRBJ2-1	.	TGTGCCAGCAGTTTTCGCAACTACAATGAGCAGTTCTTC	CASSFRNYNEQFF
.	TRBV13	TRBJ2-2	.	TGTGCCAGCAGCCCATTAGGGGCCTGGGAGCTGTTTTTT	CASSPLGAWELFF